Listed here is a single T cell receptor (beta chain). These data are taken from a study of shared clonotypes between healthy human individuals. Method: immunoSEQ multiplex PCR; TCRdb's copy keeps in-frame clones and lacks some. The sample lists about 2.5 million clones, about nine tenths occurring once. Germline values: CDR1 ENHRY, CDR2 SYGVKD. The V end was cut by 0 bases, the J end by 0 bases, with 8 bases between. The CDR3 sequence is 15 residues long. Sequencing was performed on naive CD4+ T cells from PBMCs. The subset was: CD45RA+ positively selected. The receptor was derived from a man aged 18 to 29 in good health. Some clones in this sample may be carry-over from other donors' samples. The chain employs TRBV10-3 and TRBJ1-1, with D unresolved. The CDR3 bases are TGTGCCATCAGTGAGTCGGCAGAAATGAACACTGAAGCTTTCTTT. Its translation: CAISESAEMNTEAFF.